The sequence of this T cell receptor (beta chain) was determined in a study of cytomegalovirus exposure and HLA in healthy donors. The CDR3 contains 16 residues. Germline CDR1 and CDR2: PRHDT and FYEKMQ (reference sequence). With V trimmed by 0 bases and J by 4 bases, 3 bases remained unmatched. Concerning this clone: Its target is not known.

Repertoires were generated with immunoSEQ multiplex PCR, while TCRdb's copy carries only in-frame clones and drops some. Among more than 300,000 clones, 86% were seen once, and the ten largest hold roughly 0.75%. Study observations and caveats: Through in vitro validation, a few CMV-associated chains were shown to be specific for CMV antigens.

The source material was PBMCs. This TCR came from a woman between 18 and 30 years old in good health and CMV-seronegative. The V gene is TRBV13, the J gene TRBJ1-3; 10 bases align to TRBD1. The CDR3 here is CASSLGDRGSGNTIYF. In DNA, the CDR3 is TGTGCCAGCAGCTTAGGGGACAGGGGGTCAGGAAACACCATATATTTT.